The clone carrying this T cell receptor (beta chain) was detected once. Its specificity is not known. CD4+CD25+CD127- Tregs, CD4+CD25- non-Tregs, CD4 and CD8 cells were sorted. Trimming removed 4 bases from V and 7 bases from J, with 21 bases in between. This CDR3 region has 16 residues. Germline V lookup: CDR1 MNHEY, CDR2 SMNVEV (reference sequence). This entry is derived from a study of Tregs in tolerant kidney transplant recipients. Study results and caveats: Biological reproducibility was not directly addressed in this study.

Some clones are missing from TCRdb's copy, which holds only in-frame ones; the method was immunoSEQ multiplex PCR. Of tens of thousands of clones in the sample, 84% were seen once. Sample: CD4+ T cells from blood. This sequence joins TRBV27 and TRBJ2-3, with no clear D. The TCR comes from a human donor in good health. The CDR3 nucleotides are TGTGCCAGCAGTTCGGGTCCTTGGGTAGAACAAAATACGCAGTATTTT. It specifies CASSSGPWVEQNTQYF.